This T cell receptor (beta chain) stems from a study of blood T cell repertoires in COVID-19. The overall study: Donors in the United States, Italy and Spain gave samples during acute or convalescent COVID-19.

Source study methods: Cell counts per sample came from amplifying reference gene primers. TCRdb keeps only in-frame clones here, not all; method: immunoSEQ multiplex PCR. The V and J calls and the clone size are those of that table, but D and trimming were determined from the DNA. The sample contains 150,000 to 200,000 clones, 78% of which appear only once. Residents of about two dozen US areas, aged roughly 18 to 89 years, made up the participants. Clinical histories supplied by participants themselves formed the basis of cohort assignment. The CDR3 consists of 12 residues. Germline CDR1 is SGHRS and CDR2 is YFSETQ. Trimming shortened V by 3 bases and J by 2 bases, and 6 bases separated the two germline ends.

Specimen: PBMCs or T cells enriched from blood (not recorded which). The chain recombines TRBV5-1 with TRBJ2-7; D ambiguous. The TCR comes from a woman aged 45-59 years who had recovered from COVID-19. The CDR3 here is CASSSAAYEQYF. The CDR3 nucleotides are TGCGCCAGCAGCTCCGCGGCCTACGAGCAGTACTTC.